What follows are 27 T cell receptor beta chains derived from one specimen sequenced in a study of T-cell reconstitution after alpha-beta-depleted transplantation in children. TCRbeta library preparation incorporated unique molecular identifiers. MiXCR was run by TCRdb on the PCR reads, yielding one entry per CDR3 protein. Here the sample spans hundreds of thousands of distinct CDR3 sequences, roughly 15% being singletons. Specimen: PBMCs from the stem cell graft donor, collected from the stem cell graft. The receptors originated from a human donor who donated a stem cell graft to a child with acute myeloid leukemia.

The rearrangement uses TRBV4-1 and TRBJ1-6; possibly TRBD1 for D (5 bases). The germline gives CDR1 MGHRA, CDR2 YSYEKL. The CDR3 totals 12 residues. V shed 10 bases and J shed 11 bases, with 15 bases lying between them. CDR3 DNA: TGCGCCATTGGGAGGGGCGGAGCACCCCTCCACTTT. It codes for CAIGRGGAPLHF.

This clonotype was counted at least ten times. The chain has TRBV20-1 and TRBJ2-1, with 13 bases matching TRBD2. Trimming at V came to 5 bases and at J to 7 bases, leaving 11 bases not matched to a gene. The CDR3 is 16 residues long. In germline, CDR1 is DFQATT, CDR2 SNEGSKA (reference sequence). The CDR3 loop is CSAVRLAGGQRNEQFF. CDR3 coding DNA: TGCAGTGCTGTCCGACTAGCGGGGGGCCAGCGAAATGAGCAGTTCTTC.

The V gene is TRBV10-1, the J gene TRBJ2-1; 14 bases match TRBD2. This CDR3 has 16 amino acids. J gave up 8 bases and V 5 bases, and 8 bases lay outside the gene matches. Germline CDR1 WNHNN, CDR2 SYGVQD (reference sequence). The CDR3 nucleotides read TGCGCCAGCAGTATGGGACTAGCGGGGGCCAAGGATGAGCAGTTCTTC. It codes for CASSMGLAGAKDEQFF.

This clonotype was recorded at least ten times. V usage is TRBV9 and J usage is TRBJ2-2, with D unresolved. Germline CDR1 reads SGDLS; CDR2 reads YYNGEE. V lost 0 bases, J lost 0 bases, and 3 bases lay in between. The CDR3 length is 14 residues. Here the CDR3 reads CASSVVSNTGELFF. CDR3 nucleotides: TGTGCCAGCAGCGTAGTTTCGAACACCGGGGAGCTGTTTTTT.

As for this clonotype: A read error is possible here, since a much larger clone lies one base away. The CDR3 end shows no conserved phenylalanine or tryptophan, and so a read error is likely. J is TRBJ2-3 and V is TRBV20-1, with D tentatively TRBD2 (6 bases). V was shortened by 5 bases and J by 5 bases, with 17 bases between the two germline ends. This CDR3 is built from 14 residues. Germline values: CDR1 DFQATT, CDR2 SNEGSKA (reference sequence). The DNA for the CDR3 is TGCAGTGCTCTCCCGGGGGTTGCCAAAGATACGCAGTATGTT. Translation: CSALPGVAKDTQYV.

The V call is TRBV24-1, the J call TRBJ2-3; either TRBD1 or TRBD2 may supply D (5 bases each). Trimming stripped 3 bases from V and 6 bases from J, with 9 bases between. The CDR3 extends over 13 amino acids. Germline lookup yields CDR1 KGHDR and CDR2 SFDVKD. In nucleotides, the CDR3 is TGTGCCACCAGTGATACGGGGCGGGATACGCAGTATTTT. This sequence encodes CATSDTGRDTQYF.

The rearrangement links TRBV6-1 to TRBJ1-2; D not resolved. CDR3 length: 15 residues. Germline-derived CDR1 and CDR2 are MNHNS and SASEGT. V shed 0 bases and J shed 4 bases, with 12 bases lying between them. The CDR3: CASSEARRLSYGYTF. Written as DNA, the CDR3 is TGTGCCAGCAGTGAAGCGCGCCGGTTGAGCTATGGCTACACCTTC.

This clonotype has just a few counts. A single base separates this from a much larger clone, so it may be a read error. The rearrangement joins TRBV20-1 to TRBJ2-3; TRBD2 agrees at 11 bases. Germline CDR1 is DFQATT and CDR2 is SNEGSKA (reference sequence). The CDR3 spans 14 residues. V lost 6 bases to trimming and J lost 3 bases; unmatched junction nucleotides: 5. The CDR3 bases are TGCAGTGCACCACTAGCGGGGGTAACAGATACGCAGTATTTT. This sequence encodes CSAPLAGVTDTQYF.

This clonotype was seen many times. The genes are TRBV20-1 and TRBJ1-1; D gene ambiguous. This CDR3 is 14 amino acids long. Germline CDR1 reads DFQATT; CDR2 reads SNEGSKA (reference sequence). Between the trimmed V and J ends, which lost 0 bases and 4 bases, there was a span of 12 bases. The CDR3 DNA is TGCAGTGCTAGAGATGGAGGACGGGCCACTGAAGCTTTCTTT. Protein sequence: CSARDGGRATEAFF.

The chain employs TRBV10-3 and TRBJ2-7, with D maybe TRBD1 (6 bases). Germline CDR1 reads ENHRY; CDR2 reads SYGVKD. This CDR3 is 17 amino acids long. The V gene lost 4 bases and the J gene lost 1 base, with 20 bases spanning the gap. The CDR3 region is CAISGATGTPGSYEQYF. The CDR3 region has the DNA TGTGCCATCAGTGGGGCGACAGGTACCCCTGGTTCCTACGAGCAGTACTTC.

CDR3 coding DNA: TGTGCCAGCAGCTTAGCGGCGGGGAGGTTGACCGAGCAGTACTTC. It encodes CASSLAAGRLTEQYF. This rearrangement joins TRBV7-9 to TRBJ2-7; D is perhaps TRBD2 (6 bases). The germline CDR1 and CDR2 sequences are SEHNR and FQNEAQ (reference sequence). This CDR3 region has 15 residues. Trimming shortened V by 0 bases and J by 6 bases, and 15 bases separated the two germline ends.

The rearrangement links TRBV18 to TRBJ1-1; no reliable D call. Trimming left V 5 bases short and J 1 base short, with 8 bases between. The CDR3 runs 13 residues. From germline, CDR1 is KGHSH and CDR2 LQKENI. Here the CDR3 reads CASSFDQNTEAFF. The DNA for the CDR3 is TGTGCCAGCTCATTCGATCAGAACACTGAAGCTTTCTTT.

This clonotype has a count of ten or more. In nucleotides, the CDR3 is TGTGCCAGCAGCTTGGCCCGCAGGAGCTCCTACGAGCAGTACTTC. Its translation: CASSLARRSSYEQYF. V is TRBV5-5 and J is TRBJ2-7, with D unclear. The germline V gene encodes CDR1 SGHKS and CDR2 YYEKEE (reference sequence). The germline V and J ends were trimmed by 0 bases and 0 bases, with 10 bases remaining between them. The length of the CDR3 is 15 residues.

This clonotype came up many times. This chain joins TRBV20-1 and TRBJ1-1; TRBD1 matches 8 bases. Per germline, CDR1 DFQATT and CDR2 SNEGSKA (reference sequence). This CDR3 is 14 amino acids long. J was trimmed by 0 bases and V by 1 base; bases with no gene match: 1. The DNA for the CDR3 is TGCAGTGCTAGAGTGACAGGGGTGAACACTGAAGCTTTCTTT. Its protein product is CSARVTGVNTEAFF.

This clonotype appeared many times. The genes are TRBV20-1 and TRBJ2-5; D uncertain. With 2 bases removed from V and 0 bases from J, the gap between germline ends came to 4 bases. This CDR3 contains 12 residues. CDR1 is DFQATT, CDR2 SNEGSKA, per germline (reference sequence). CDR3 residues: CSARKDQETQYF. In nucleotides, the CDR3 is TGCAGTGCTAGAAAGGACCAAGAGACCCAGTACTTC.

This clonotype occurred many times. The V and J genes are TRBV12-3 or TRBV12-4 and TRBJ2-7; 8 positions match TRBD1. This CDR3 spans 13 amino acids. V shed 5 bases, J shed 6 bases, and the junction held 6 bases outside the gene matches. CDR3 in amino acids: CASSQDRETEQYF. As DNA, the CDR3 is TGTGCCAGCAGTCAGGACAGGGAGACCGAGCAGTACTTC.

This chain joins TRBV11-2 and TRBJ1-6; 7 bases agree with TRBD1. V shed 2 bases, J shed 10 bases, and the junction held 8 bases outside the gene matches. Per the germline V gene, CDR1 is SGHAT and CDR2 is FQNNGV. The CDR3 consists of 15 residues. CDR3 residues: CASSLYTGALSPLHF. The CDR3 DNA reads TGTGCCAGCAGCTTATACACAGGGGCCCTATCACCCCTCCACTTT. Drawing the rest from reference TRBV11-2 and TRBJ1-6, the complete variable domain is EAGVAQSPRYKIIEKRQSVAFWCNPISGHATLYWYQQILGQGPKLLIQFQNNGVVDDSQLPKDRFSAERLKGVDSTLKIQPAKLEDSAVYLCASSLYTGALSPLHFGNGTRLTVT.

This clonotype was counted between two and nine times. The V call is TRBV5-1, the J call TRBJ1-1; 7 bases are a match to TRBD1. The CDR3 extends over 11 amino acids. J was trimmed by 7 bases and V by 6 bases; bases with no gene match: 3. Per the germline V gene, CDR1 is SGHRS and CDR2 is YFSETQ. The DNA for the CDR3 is TGCGCCAGCATCCAGGGGGATGAAGCTTTCTTT. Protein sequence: CASIQGDEAFF.

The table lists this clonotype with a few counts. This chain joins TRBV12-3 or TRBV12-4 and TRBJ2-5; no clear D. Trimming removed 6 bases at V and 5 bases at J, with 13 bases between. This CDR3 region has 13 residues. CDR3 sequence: CASRPAGFETQYF. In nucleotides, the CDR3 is TGTGCCAGCAGGCCGGCCGGGTTCGAGACCCAGTACTTC.

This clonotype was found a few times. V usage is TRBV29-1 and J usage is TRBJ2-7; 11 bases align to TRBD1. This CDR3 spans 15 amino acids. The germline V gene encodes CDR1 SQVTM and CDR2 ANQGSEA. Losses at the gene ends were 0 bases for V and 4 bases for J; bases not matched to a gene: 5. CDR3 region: CSVEETGTGGYEQYF. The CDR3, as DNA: TGCAGCGTTGAAGAAACCGGGACAGGGGGATACGAGCAGTACTTC.

In nucleotides, the CDR3 is TGTGCCAGCAGTTTACGGGGGACTTACGAGCAGTACTTC. Residues: CASSLRGTYEQYF. V gene TRBV27 combines with J gene TRBJ2-7; D is possibly TRBD2 (6 bases). The CDR3 has 13 residues. CDR1 and CDR2 (germline): MNHEY, SMNVEV (reference sequence). Trimming pared 2 bases from V and 4 bases from J, leaving 9 bases between.

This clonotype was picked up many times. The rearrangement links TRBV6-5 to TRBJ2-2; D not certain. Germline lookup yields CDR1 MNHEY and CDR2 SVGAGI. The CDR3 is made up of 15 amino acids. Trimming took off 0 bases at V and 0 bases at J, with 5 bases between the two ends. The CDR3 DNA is TGTGCCAGCAGTTACTCGCACGCGAACACCGGGGAGCTGTTTTTT. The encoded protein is CASSYSHANTGELFF.

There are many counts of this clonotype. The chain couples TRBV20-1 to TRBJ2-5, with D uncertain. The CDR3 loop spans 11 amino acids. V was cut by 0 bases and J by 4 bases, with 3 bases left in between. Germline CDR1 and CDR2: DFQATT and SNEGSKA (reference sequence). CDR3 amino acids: CSARETETQYF. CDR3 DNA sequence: TGCAGTGCTAGAGAAACAGAGACCCAGTACTTC.

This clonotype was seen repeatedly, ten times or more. The CDR3 coding sequence is TGCGCCAGCAGCCACTGGGGGACCCAGTACTTC. As protein: CASSHWGTQYF. The chain links TRBV4-3 to TRBJ2-5; no definite D call. The CDR3 covers 11 residues. Trimming pared 3 bases from V and 7 bases from J, leaving 6 bases between. Germline values: CDR1 LGHNA, CDR2 YSLEER.

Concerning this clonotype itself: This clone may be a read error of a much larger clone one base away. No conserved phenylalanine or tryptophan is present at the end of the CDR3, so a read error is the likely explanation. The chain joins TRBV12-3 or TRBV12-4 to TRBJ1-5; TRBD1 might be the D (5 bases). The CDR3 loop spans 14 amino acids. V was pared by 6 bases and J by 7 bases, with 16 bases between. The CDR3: CASSLVGRRQPQHS. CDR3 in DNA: TGTGCCAGCAGCCTCGTGGGGCGCAGGCAGCCCCAGCATTCT.

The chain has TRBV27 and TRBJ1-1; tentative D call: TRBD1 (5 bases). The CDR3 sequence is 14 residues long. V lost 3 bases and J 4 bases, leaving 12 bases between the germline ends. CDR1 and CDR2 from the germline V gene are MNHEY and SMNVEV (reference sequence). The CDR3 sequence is CASSLGGWGTEAFF. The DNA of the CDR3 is TGTGCCAGCAGTTTGGGGGGGTGGGGCACTGAAGCTTTCTTT.

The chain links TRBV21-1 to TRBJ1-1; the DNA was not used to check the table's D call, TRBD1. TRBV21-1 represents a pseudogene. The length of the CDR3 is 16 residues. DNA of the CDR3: TGTGCCAGCAGCATAGGGGACAGGGGAGTCAGCACTGAAGCTTTCTTT. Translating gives CASSIGDRGVSTEAFF.